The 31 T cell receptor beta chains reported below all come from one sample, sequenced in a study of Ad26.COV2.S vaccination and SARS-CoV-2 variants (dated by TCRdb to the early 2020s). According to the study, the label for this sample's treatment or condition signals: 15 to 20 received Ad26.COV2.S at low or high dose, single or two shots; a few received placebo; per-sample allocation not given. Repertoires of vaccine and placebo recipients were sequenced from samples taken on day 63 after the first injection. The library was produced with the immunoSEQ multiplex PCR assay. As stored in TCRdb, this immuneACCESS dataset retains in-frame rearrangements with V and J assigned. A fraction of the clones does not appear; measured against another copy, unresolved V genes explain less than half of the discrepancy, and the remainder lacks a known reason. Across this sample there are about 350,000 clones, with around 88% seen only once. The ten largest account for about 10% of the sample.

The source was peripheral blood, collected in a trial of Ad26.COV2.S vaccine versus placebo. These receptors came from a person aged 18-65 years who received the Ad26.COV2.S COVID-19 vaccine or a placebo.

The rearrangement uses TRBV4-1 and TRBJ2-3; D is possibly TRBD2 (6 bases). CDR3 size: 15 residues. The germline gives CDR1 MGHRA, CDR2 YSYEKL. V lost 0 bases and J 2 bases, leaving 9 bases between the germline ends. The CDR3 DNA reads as TGCGCCAGCAGCCAAGATCGGGGGAACACAGATACGCAGTATTTT. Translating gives CASSQDRGNTDTQYF.

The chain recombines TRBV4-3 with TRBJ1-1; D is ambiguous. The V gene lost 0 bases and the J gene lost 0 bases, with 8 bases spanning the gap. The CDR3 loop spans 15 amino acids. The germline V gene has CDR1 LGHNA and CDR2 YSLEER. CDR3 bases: TGCGCCAGCAGCCAAGATCGAGCCCTGAACACTGAAGCTTTCTTT. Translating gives CASSQDRALNTEAFF.

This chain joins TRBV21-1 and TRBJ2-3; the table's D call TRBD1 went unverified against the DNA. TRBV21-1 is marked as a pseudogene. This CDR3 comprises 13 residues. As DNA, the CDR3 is TGTGCCAGCAGACAGGGGCGGGCAGATACGCAGTATTTT. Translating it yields CASRQGRADTQYF.

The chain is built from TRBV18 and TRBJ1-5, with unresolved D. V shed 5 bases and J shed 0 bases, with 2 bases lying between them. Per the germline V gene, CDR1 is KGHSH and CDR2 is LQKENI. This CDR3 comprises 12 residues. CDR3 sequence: CASSTSNQPQHF. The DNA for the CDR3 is TGTGCCAGCTCAACTAGCAATCAGCCCCAGCATTTT.

CDR3 DNA sequence: TGCGCCAGCAGTGAAAGGGACGAGCAGTACTTC. This sequence encodes CASSERDEQYF. The chain combines TRBV10-2 with TRBJ2-7; D remains unclear. The CDR3 covers 11 residues. V was cut by 3 bases and J by 5 bases, with 5 bases left in between. The germline gives CDR1 WSHSY, CDR2 SAAADI.

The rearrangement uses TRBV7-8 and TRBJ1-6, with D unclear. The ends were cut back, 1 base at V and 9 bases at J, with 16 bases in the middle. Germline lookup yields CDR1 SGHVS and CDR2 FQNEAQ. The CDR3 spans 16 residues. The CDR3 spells CASSLEWPEEASPLHF. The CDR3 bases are TGTGCCAGCAGCTTAGAATGGCCTGAGGAGGCTTCACCCCTCCACTTT.

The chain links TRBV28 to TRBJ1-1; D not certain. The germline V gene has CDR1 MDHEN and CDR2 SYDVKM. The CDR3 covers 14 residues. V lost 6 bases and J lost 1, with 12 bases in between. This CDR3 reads CASRQDLRNTEAFF. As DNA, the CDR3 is TGTGCCAGCAGGCAAGACCTCAGGAACACTGAAGCTTTCTTT.

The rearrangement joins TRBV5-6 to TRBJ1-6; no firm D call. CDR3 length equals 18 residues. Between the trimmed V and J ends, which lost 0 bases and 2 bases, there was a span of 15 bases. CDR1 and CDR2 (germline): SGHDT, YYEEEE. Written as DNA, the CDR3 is TGTGCCAGCAGCTTGGGCCCACCGCCACGGGCCTATAATTCACCCCTCCACTTT. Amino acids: CASSLGPPPRAYNSPLHF.

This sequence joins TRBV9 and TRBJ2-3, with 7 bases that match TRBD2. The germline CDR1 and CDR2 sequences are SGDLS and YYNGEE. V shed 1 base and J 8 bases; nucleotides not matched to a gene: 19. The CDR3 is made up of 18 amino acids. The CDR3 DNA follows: TGTGCCAGCAGCGTAAGCCTATTCGGCGGGGAGGGGAGAGGTACGCAGTATTTT. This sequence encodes CASSVSLFGGEGRGTQYF.

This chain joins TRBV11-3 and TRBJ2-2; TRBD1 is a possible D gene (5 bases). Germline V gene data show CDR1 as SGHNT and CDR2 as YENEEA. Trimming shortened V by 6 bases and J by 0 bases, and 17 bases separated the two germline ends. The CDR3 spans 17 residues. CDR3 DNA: TGTGCCAGCAGTCGTACCCGGACAACGCCGAACACCGGGGAGCTGTTTTTT. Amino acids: CASSRTRTTPNTGELFF.

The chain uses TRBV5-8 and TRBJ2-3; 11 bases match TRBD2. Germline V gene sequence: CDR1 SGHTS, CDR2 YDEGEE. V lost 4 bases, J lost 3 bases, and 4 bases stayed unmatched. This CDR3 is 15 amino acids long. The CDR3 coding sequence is TGTGCCAGCAGCGAGGGACTAGCGGATACAGATACGCAGTATTTT. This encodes CASSEGLADTDTQYF.

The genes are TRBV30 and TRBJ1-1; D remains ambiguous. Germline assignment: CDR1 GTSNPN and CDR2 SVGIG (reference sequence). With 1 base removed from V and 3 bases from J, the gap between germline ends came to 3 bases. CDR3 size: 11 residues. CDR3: CAWSEDTEAFF. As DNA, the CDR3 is TGTGCCTGGAGTGAGGACACTGAAGCTTTCTTT.

The CDR3 region has the DNA TGTGCCACCAGCAGAGATGATCGGGGAAGTGAAGCTTTCTTT. Encoded protein: CATSRDDRGSEAFF. V usage is TRBV15 and J usage is TRBJ1-1; D call uncertain. Trimming cost V 0 bases and J 7 bases, with 12 bases left between them. Germline V CDR1 and CDR2: LNHNV, YYDKDF (reference sequence). This CDR3 has 14 amino acids.

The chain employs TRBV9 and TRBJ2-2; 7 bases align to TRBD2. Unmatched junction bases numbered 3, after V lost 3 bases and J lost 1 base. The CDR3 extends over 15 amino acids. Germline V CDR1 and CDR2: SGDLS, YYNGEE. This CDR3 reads CASSATSVNTGELFF. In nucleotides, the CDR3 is TGTGCCAGCAGCGCAACTAGCGTGAACACCGGGGAGCTGTTTTTT.

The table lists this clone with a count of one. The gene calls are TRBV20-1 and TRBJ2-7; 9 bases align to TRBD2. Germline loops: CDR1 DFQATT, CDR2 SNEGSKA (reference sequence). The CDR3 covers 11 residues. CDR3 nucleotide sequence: TGCAGCGCGGGAGGGCCCTACGAGCAGTACTTC. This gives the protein CSAGGPYEQYF.

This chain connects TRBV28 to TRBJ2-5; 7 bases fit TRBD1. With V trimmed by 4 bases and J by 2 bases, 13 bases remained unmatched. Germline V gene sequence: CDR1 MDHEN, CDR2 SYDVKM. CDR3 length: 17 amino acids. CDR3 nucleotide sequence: TGTGCCAGCAGTTCGGCCTCAGTACAGGGGTTACAAGAGACCCAGTACTTC. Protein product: CASSSASVQGLQETQYF.

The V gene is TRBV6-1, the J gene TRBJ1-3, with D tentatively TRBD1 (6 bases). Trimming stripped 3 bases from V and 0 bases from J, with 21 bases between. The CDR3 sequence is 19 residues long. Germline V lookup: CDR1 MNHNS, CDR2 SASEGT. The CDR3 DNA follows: TGTGCCAGCAGTGAGGGGACATGGTGGTCTTTAAGCTCTGGAAACACCATATATTTT. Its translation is CASSEGTWWSLSSGNTIYF.

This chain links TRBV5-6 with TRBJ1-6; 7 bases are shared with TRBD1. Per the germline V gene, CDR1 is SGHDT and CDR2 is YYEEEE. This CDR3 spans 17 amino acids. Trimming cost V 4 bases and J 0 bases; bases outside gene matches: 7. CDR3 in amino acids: CASSATGDGSYNSPLHF. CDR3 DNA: TGTGCCAGCAGCGCCACAGGGGACGGCTCCTATAATTCACCCCTCCACTTT.

CDR3 loop: CASSPGTITGEQYF. CDR3 sequence (DNA): TGTGCCAGCTCACCTGGGACCATAACGGGGGAGCAGTACTTC. The V and J genes are TRBV18 and TRBJ2-7; the D call may be TRBD1 or TRBD2 (5 bases each). V lost 3 bases and J lost 7, with 16 bases in between. Germline lookup yields CDR1 KGHSH and CDR2 LQKENI. This CDR3 comprises 14 residues.

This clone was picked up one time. In DNA form, the CDR3 reads TGTGCCAGCAGCCCCCGATGGGGGGGGAATGAGCAGTTCTTC. This gives the protein CASSPRWGGNEQFF. The gene calls are TRBV9 and TRBJ2-1; 7 nucleotides align to TRBD2. Germline V gene sequence: CDR1 SGDLS, CDR2 YYNGEE. The ends lost 4 bases at V and 7 bases at J; junction bases unmatched: 8. This CDR3 comprises 14 residues.

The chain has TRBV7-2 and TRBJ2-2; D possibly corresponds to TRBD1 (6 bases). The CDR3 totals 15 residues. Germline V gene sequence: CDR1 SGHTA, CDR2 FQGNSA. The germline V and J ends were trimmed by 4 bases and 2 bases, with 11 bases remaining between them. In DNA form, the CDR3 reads TGTGCCAGCAGCTGGTCGGGACACAACACCGGGGAGCTGTTTTTT. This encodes CASSWSGHNTGELFF.

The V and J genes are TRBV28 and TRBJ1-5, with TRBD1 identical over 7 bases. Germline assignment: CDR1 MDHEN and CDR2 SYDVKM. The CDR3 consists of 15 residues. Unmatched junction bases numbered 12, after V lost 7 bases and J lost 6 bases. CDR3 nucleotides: TGTGCCAGCAATCCCGAAGGCAGGGGGTTTCAGCCCCAGCATTTT. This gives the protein CASNPEGRGFQPQHF.

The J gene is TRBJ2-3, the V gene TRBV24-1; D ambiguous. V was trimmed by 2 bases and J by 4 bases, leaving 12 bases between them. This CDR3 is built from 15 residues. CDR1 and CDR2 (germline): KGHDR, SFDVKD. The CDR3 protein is CATSDSKVRADTQYF. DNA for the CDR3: TGTGCCACCAGTGATTCCAAGGTCCGGGCAGATACGCAGTATTTT.

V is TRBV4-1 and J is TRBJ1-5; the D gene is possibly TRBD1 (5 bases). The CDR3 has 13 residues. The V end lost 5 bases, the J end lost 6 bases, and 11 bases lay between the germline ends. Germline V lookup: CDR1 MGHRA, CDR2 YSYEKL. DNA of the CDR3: TGCGCCAGCAGCGATAGGGGTGGTCAGCCCCAGCATTTT. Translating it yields CASSDRGGQPQHF.

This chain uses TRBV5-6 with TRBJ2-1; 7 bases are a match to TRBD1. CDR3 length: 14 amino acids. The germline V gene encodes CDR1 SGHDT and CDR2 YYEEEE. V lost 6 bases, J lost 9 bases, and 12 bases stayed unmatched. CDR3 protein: CASTWRTGWGEQFF. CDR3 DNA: TGTGCCAGCACCTGGAGGACAGGTTGGGGTGAGCAGTTCTTC.

The CDR3 bases are TGCAGCGTTGATGGTGCGGGGGCCCCACAAAGCTCCTACAATGAGCAGTTCTTC. Protein: CSVDGAGAPQSSYNEQFF. The J gene is TRBJ2-1, the V gene TRBV29-1; maybe TRBD2 (7 bases). Germline CDR1 SQVTM, CDR2 ANQGSEA. Trimming removed 3 bases at V and 0 bases at J, with 21 bases between. The CDR3 length is 18 residues.

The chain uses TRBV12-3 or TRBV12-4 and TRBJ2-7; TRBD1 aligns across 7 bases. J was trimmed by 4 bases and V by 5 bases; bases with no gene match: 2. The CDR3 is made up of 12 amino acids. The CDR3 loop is CASSRRGYEQYF. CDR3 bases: TGTGCCAGCAGTCGCAGGGGGTACGAGCAGTACTTC.

The CDR3 is CASSVGQGTNTGELFF. In DNA, the CDR3 is TGCGCCAGCAGCGTCGGACAGGGAACGAACACCGGGGAGCTGTTTTTT. This chain uses TRBV5-1 with TRBJ2-2; 8 bases are a match to TRBD1. CDR3 size: 16 residues. Trimming at V came to 4 bases and at J to 0 bases, leaving 5 bases not matched to a gene. Germline V gene lookup returns CDR1 SGHRS and CDR2 YFSETQ.

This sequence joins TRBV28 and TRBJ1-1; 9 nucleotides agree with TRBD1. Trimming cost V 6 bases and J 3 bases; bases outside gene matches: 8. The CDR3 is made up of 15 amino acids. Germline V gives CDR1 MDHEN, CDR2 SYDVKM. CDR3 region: CASSPPGQGHTEAFF. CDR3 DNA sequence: TGTGCCAGCAGCCCCCCGGGACAGGGCCACACTGAAGCTTTCTTT.

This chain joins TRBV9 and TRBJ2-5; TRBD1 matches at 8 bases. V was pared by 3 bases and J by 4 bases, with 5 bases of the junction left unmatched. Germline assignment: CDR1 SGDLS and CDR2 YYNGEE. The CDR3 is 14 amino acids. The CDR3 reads CASSARGQAETQYF. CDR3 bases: TGTGCCAGCAGCGCCAGGGGGCAGGCAGAGACCCAGTACTTC.

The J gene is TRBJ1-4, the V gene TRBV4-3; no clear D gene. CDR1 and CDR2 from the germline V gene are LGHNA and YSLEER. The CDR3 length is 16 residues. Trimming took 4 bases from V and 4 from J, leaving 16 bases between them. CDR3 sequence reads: CASSLHDGRVNEKLFF. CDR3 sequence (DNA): TGCGCCAGCAGCCTCCACGACGGGAGGGTTAATGAAAAACTGTTTTTT.